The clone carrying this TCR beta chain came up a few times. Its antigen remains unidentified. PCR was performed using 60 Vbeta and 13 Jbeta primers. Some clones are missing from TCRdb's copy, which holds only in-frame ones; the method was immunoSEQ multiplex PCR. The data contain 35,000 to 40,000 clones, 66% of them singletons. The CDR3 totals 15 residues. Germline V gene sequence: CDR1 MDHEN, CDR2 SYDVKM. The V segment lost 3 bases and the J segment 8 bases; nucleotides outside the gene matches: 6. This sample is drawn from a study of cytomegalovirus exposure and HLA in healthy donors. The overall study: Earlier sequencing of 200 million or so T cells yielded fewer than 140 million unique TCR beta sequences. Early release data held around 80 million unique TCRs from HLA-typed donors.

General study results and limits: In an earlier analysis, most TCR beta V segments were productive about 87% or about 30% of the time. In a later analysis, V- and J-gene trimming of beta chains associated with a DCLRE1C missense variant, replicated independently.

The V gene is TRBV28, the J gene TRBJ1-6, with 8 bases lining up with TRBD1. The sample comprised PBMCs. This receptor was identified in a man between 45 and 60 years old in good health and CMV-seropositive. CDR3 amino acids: CASSFLTGADSPLHF. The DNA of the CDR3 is TGTGCCAGCAGTTTCCTGACAGGGGCTGATTCACCCCTCCACTTT.